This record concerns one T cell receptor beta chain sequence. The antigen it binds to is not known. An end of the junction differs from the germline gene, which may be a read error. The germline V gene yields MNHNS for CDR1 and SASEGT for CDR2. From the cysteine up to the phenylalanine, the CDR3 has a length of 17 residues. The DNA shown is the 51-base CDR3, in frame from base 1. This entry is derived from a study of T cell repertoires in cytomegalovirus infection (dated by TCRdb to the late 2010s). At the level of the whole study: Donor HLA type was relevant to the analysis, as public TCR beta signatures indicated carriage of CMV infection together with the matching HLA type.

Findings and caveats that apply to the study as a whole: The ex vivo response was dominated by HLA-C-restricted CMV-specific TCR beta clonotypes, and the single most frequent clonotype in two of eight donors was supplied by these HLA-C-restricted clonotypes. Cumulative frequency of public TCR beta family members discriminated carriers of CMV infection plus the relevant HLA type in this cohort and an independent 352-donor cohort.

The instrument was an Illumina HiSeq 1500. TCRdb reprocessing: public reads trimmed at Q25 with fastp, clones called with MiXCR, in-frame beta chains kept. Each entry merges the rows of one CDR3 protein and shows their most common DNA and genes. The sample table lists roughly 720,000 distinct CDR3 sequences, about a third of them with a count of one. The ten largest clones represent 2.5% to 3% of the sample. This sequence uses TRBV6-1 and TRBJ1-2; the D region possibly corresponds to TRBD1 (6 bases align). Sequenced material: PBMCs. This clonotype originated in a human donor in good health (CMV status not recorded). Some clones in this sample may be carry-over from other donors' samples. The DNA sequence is TGTGCCAGCCTCCTAACGCAATCCAATTCCAACCGGGACACCGAAGCCTTC. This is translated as CASLLTQSNSNRDTEAF.